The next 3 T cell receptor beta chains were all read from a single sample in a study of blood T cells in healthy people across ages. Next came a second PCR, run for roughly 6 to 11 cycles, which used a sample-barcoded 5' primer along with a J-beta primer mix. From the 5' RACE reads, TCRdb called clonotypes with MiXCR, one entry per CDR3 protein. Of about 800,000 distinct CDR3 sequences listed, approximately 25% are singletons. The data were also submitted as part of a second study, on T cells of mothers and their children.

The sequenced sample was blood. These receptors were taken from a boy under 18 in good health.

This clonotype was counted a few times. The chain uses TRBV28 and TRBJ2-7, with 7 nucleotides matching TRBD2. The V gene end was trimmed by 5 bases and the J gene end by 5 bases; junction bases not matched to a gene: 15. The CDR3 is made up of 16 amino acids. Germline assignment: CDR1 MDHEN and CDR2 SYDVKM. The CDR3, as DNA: TGTGCCAGCAGTCCCCCGGGACTACCCTTTTTGGACGAGCAGTACTTC. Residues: CASSPPGLPFLDEQYF.

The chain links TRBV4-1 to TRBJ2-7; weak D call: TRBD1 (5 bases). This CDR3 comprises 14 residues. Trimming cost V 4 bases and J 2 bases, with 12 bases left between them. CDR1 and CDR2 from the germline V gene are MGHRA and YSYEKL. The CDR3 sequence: CASSPRVRAYEQYF. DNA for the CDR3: TGCGCCAGCAGCCCTCGAGTCAGGGCCTACGAGCAGTACTTC.

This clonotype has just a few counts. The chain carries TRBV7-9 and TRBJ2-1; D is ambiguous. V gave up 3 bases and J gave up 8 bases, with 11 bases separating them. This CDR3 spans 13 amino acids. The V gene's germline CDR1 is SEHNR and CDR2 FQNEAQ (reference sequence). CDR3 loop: CASSLNSGDEQFF. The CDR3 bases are TGTGCCAGCAGCTTGAATAGTGGCGATGAGCAGTTCTTC.